A selection of T cell receptor beta chains follows, all from one sample in a study of blood T cell repertoires in COVID-19. Sequencing used immunoSEQ multiplex PCR; TCRdb keeps in-frame clones, though not all of them. There are around 450,000 clones in the sample; roughly 87% occur only once, and under 0.75% lies in the top ten. The sample consisted of PBMCs or T cells enriched from blood (not recorded which). These receptors originate from a woman between 18 and 29 years old who had recovered from COVID-19. Each CDR3 is given with its conserved first and last residue. A D gene is named only where the DNA matches it firmly. Expanded clones get a size class; other rows say once, few or many, or leave the size out.

j_gene: TRBJ1-6; len: 15; d_gene: -; v_gene: TRBV6-5; abundance: -; CDR3nt: TGTGCCAGCAGTCGAAAGGGGGGGGATAATTCACCCCTCCACTTT; CDR3aa: CASSRKGGDNSPLHF
j_gene: TRBJ1-2; len: 18; d_gene: -; v_gene: TRBV21-1; abundance: few; CDR3nt: TGTGCCAGCAGCTCCCCCCTCCCTAGAAGAGGTGCTAACTATGGCTACACCTTC; CDR3aa: CASSSPLPRRGANYGYTF
j_gene: TRBJ1-1; len: 13; d_gene: TRBD1; v_gene: TRBV19; abundance: -; CDR3nt: TGTGCCAGTAGTAGCTCCAGGGGGACTGAAGCTTTCTTT; CDR3aa: CASSSSRGTEAFF
j_gene: TRBJ1-2; len: 13; d_gene: TRBD1; v_gene: TRBV19; abundance: once; CDR3nt: TGTGCCAGTAGCCCGGGACAGGGCTATGGCTACACCTTC; CDR3aa: CASSPGQGYGYTF
j_gene: TRBJ1-1; len: 16; d_gene: -; v_gene: TRBV5-1; abundance: -; CDR3nt: TGCGCCAGCAGCTTTCGCGCCGTAAGTATGAACACTGAAGCTTTCTTT; CDR3aa: CASSFRAVSMNTEAFF
j_gene: TRBJ2-7; len: 12; d_gene: -; v_gene: TRBV28; abundance: -; CDR3nt: TGTGCCAGCAGTTTCGGTTTACGGGAGCAGTACTTC; CDR3aa: CASSFGLREQYF
j_gene: TRBJ2-7; len: 11; d_gene: -; v_gene: TRBV5-1; abundance: -; CDR3nt: TGCGCCAGCAGCTTGGGAGAACAGCAGTACTTC; CDR3aa: CASSLGEQQYF
j_gene: TRBJ2-7; len: 15; d_gene: -; v_gene: TRBV3-1/TRBV3-2; abundance: -; CDR3nt: TGTGCCAGCAGCCAAGATCTGGCAGGCTCCTACGAGCAGTACTTC; CDR3aa: CASSQDLAGSYEQYF
j_gene: TRBJ1-2; len: 14; d_gene: TRBD1; v_gene: TRBV7-3; abundance: -; CDR3nt: TGTGCCAGCCATCGGACAGGGGGCTCGGATGGCTACACCTTC; CDR3aa: CASHRTGGSDGYTF
j_gene: TRBJ1-5; len: 13; d_gene: -; v_gene: TRBV6-5; abundance: -; CDR3nt: TGTGCCAGCAGAAGGGGTAGCAATCAGCCCCAGCATTTT; CDR3aa: CASRRGSNQPQHF
j_gene: TRBJ2-5; len: 13; d_gene: -; v_gene: TRBV2; abundance: -; CDR3nt: TGTGCCAGCAGTGAGGAGGAGGGGGAGACCCAGTACTTC; CDR3aa: CASSEEEGETQYF
j_gene: TRBJ1-1; len: 15; d_gene: TRBD1; v_gene: TRBV5-4; abundance: -; CDR3nt: TGTGCCAGCAGCTTGGGCGGACAGGTGAACACTGAAGCTTTCTTT; CDR3aa: CASSLGGQVNTEAFF
j_gene: TRBJ1-1; len: 15; d_gene: -; v_gene: TRBV3-1/TRBV3-2; abundance: -; CDR3nt: TGTGCCAGCAGCCAAACCCCCGACAAGAACACTGAAGCTTTCTTT; CDR3aa: CASSQTPDKNTEAFF
j_gene: TRBJ1-6; len: 14; d_gene: TRBD1; v_gene: TRBV5-1; abundance: -; CDR3nt: TGCGCCAGCAGCTCAGGGACAGATAATTCACCCCTCCACTTT; CDR3aa: CASSSGTDNSPLHF
j_gene: TRBJ1-2; len: 16; d_gene: -; v_gene: TRBV10-3; abundance: -; CDR3nt: TGTGCCATCAGTGCACAGGCCTTCACGCGAAACTATGGCTACACCTTC; CDR3aa: CAISAQAFTRNYGYTF
j_gene: TRBJ1-2; len: 12; d_gene: -; v_gene: TRBV25-1; abundance: -; CDR3nt: TGTGCCAGCAGCCTCGGGTCTTATGGCTACACCTTC; CDR3aa: CASSLGSYGYTF
j_gene: TRBJ2-7; len: 16; d_gene: TRBD1; v_gene: TRBV3-1/TRBV3-2; abundance: -; CDR3nt: TGTGCCAGCAGCCAACGGACAGGGGACAGGGTGGAGGAGCAGTACTTC; CDR3aa: CASSQRTGDRVEEQYF
j_gene: TRBJ2-2; len: 17; d_gene: TRBD2; v_gene: TRBV29-1; abundance: -; CDR3nt: TGCAGCGTTGATGGGGGGGTCTGGCCGTTGGGTAACGGGGAGCTGTTTTTT; CDR3aa: CSVDGGVWPLGNGELFF
j_gene: TRBJ1-2; len: 16; d_gene: -; v_gene: TRBV9; abundance: once; CDR3nt: TGTGCCAGCAGCGTAGAGACAGGTCTATCAAACTATGGCTACACCTTC; CDR3aa: CASSVETGLSNYGYTF
j_gene: TRBJ2-7; len: 14; d_gene: TRBD2; v_gene: TRBV7-2; abundance: -; CDR3nt: TGTGCCAGCAGCTTAGTCGTGACTAGCGGGGGTCTGTACTTC; CDR3aa: CASSLVVTSGGLYF
j_gene: TRBJ2-5; len: 16; d_gene: -; v_gene: TRBV5-1; abundance: -; CDR3nt: TGCGCCAGCAGCTTGGCCGGCGGGGTGAATCAAGAGACCCAGTACTTC; CDR3aa: CASSLAGGVNQETQYF
j_gene: TRBJ1-1; len: 13; d_gene: -; v_gene: TRBV10-2; abundance: -; CDR3nt: TGCGCCAGCTCCTTAGGAGGGGAAAATGAAGCTTTCTTT; CDR3aa: CASSLGGENEAFF
j_gene: TRBJ1-6; len: 16; d_gene: -; v_gene: TRBV7-9; abundance: many; CDR3nt: TGTGCCAGCAGTCTCGGGGGGGCTACCCTAAATTCACCCCTCCACTTT; CDR3aa: CASSLGGATLNSPLHF
j_gene: TRBJ1-5; len: 16; d_gene: TRBD1; v_gene: TRBV27; abundance: few; CDR3nt: TGTGCCAGCACCCTAACAGGGGGCCAATGGAATCAGCCCCAGCATTTT; CDR3aa: CASTLTGGQWNQPQHF
j_gene: TRBJ1-5; len: 14; d_gene: TRBD1; v_gene: TRBV7-9; abundance: -; CDR3nt: TGTGCCAGCAGCCCGGACAGGGGCTGGCAGCCCCAGCATTTT; CDR3aa: CASSPDRGWQPQHF
j_gene: TRBJ1-6; len: 17; d_gene: -; v_gene: TRBV7-6; abundance: -; CDR3nt: TGTGCCAGCAGCCCGAGGGCCCCGGACCCGTGGAATTCACCCCTCCACTTT; CDR3aa: CASSPRAPDPWNSPLHF
j_gene: TRBJ1-2; len: 15; d_gene: -; v_gene: TRBV5-1; abundance: -; CDR3nt: TGCGCCAGCAGCTTGATTCGGACAGAAGTCTATGGCTACACCTTC; CDR3aa: CASSLIRTEVYGYTF
j_gene: TRBJ1-2; len: 14; d_gene: -; v_gene: TRBV5-1; abundance: -; CDR3nt: TGCGCCAGCAGCTGGGGCCTCAGGGCAGAGGGCTACACCTTC; CDR3aa: CASSWGLRAEGYTF
j_gene: TRBJ1-2; len: 14; d_gene: TRBD1; v_gene: TRBV5-1; abundance: -; CDR3nt: TGCGCCAGCAGCTTGGGACAGGGGGCATATGGCTACACCTTC; CDR3aa: CASSLGQGAYGYTF
j_gene: TRBJ1-6; len: 16; d_gene: -; v_gene: TRBV11-2; abundance: -; CDR3nt: TGTGCCAGCAGCTCAGGTCCCGACAGTTTTAATTCACCCCTCCACTTT; CDR3aa: CASSSGPDSFNSPLHF
j_gene: TRBJ2-7; len: 15; d_gene: -; v_gene: TRBV7-9; abundance: -; CDR3nt: TGTGCCAGCAGCTTTGGTGGGACAAGTCTGAACGAGCAGTACTTC; CDR3aa: CASSFGGTSLNEQYF
j_gene: TRBJ2-5; len: 15; d_gene: -; v_gene: TRBV5-1; abundance: -; CDR3nt: TGCGCCAGCAGCCGCACGGCAGGGGCAGGGGAGACCCAGTACTTC; CDR3aa: CASSRTAGAGETQYF
j_gene: TRBJ2-7; len: 14; d_gene: -; v_gene: TRBV6-5; abundance: -; CDR3nt: TGTGCCAGCGCCCAGGGGTATGGTTCCTACGAGCAGTACTTC; CDR3aa: CASAQGYGSYEQYF
j_gene: TRBJ1-2; len: 15; d_gene: TRBD1; v_gene: TRBV6-5; abundance: -; CDR3nt: TGTGCCAGCAGTCCATCTCCGGGACAGACCTATGGCTACACCTTC; CDR3aa: CASSPSPGQTYGYTF
j_gene: TRBJ1-1; len: 13; d_gene: -; v_gene: TRBV5-1; abundance: -; CDR3nt: TGCGCCAGCAGCCTTCGTATGAACACTGAAGCTTTCTTT; CDR3aa: CASSLRMNTEAFF
j_gene: TRBJ1-2; len: 15; d_gene: TRBD1; v_gene: TRBV19; abundance: -; CDR3nt: TGTGCCAGTAGCTCTCGACAGGGAGGCGACTATGGCTACACCTTC; CDR3aa: CASSSRQGGDYGYTF
j_gene: TRBJ2-3; len: 16; d_gene: -; v_gene: TRBV5-1; abundance: -; CDR3nt: TGCGCCAGCAGCTTGTCGGGACTGGGAAGCACAGATACGCAGTATTTT; CDR3aa: CASSLSGLGSTDTQYF
j_gene: TRBJ2-7; len: 13; d_gene: -; v_gene: TRBV11-2; abundance: few; CDR3nt: TGTGCCAGCAGCTGGGGCAGCGCCTACGAGCAGTACTTC; CDR3aa: CASSWGSAYEQYF
j_gene: TRBJ2-1; len: 20; d_gene: TRBD2; v_gene: TRBV4-1; abundance: -; CDR3nt: TGCGCCAGCAGCACCCGCGCGGGACTAGCGGGAGGGGGCTCCTACAATGAGCAGTTCTTC; CDR3aa: CASSTRAGLAGGGSYNEQFF
j_gene: TRBJ1-4; len: 13; d_gene: -; v_gene: TRBV18; abundance: -; CDR3nt: TGTGCCAGCTCACCAGGCGCGGATGAAAAACTGTTTTTT; CDR3aa: CASSPGADEKLFF
j_gene: TRBJ1-3; len: 15; d_gene: -; v_gene: TRBV6-5; abundance: -; CDR3nt: TGTGCCAGCACTCACGGGTCCTCCTCTGGAAACACCATATATTTT; CDR3aa: CASTHGSSSGNTIYF
j_gene: TRBJ2-5; len: 13; d_gene: -; v_gene: TRBV11-3; abundance: -; CDR3nt: TGTGCCAGCAGCTTAGCCAGGGAAGAGACCCAGTACTTC; CDR3aa: CASSLAREETQYF
j_gene: TRBJ1-2; len: 17; d_gene: -; v_gene: TRBV19; abundance: -; CDR3nt: TGTGCCAGTAGTATAGACCTACACGGGACTAGGAACTATGGCTACACCTTC; CDR3aa: CASSIDLHGTRNYGYTF
j_gene: TRBJ1-2; len: 12; d_gene: TRBD1; v_gene: TRBV19; abundance: once; CDR3nt: TGTGCCAGTAGGGGACAGGGATATGGCTACACCTTC; CDR3aa: CASRGQGYGYTF
j_gene: TRBJ2-3; len: 15; d_gene: TRBD2; v_gene: TRBV3-1/TRBV3-2; abundance: once; CDR3nt: TGTGCCAGCAGCCCAACTAGCGGGGTGGAAGATACGCAGTATTTT; CDR3aa: CASSPTSGVEDTQYF
j_gene: TRBJ1-3; len: 16; d_gene: TRBD1; v_gene: TRBV5-1; abundance: -; CDR3nt: TGCGCCAGCAGCTTGGAGACAGGGGTAATGAGAAACACCATATATTTT; CDR3aa: CASSLETGVMRNTIYF
j_gene: TRBJ2-7; len: 16; d_gene: TRBD1; v_gene: TRBV5-1; abundance: -; CDR3nt: TGCGCCAGCAGCTTGGGTGTGGGACAGGCAACCTACGAGCAGTACTTC; CDR3aa: CASSLGVGQATYEQYF
j_gene: TRBJ2-7; len: 16; d_gene: -; v_gene: TRBV7-9; abundance: -; CDR3nt: TGTGCCAGCAGCCCACGGGAGGAGCAGGGGTTTGACGAGCAGTACTTC; CDR3aa: CASSPREEQGFDEQYF
j_gene: TRBJ1-1; len: 15; d_gene: -; v_gene: TRBV19; abundance: -; CDR3nt: TGTGCCAGTACCAGGAGAGACAGACCGAACACTGAAGCTTTCTTT; CDR3aa: CASTRRDRPNTEAFF
j_gene: TRBJ2-5; len: 19; d_gene: TRBD1; v_gene: TRBV19; abundance: -; CDR3nt: TGTGCCAGTAAGCGGGTGGGGACAGGGGGCTTTGGTAACCAAGAGACCCAGTACTTC; CDR3aa: CASKRVGTGGFGNQETQYF
j_gene: TRBJ1-4; len: 14; d_gene: -; v_gene: TRBV2; abundance: -; CDR3nt: TGTGCCAGCGCACACAGGGATATTAATGAAAAACTGTTTTTT; CDR3aa: CASAHRDINEKLFF
j_gene: TRBJ2-1; len: 13; d_gene: TRBD1; v_gene: TRBV29-1; abundance: few; CDR3nt: TGCAGCGTTGGGGACAGGGTCCCCAATGAGCAGTTCTTC; CDR3aa: CSVGDRVPNEQFF
j_gene: TRBJ2-2; len: 17; d_gene: TRBD1; v_gene: TRBV7-6; abundance: -; CDR3nt: TGTGCCAGCAGCTTAGTTACACGGGACAGGCGCACCGGGGAGCTGTTTTTT; CDR3aa: CASSLVTRDRRTGELFF
j_gene: TRBJ1-2; len: 11; d_gene: -; v_gene: TRBV12-3/TRBV12-4; abundance: -; CDR3nt: TGTGCCAGCAGCCTAGGGAGTGGCTACACCTTC; CDR3aa: CASSLGSGYTF
j_gene: TRBJ2-3; len: 16; d_gene: TRBD2; v_gene: TRBV6-6; abundance: -; CDR3nt: TGTGCCAGCAGTAGACCTAGCGGGGGGAGCACAGATACGCAGTATTTT; CDR3aa: CASSRPSGGSTDTQYF
j_gene: TRBJ1-1; len: 11; d_gene: -; v_gene: TRBV20-1; abundance: many; CDR3nt: TGCAGTGCTACCGCGGACACTGAAGCTTTCTTT; CDR3aa: CSATADTEAFF
j_gene: TRBJ2-3; len: 13; d_gene: -; v_gene: TRBV7-8; abundance: -; CDR3nt: TGTGCCAGCAGCTTAATGAGGACAGATACGCAGTATTTT; CDR3aa: CASSLMRTDTQYF
j_gene: TRBJ1-3; len: 14; d_gene: -; v_gene: TRBV19; abundance: -; CDR3nt: TGTGCCAGTAGTCGCGAGGTCGAGTCGCGAACCATATATTTT; CDR3aa: CASSREVESRTIYF
j_gene: TRBJ1-4; len: 13; d_gene: -; v_gene: TRBV2; abundance: -; CDR3nt: TGTGCCAGCAGCCAGACAGATAATGAAAAACTGTTTTTT; CDR3aa: CASSQTDNEKLFF
j_gene: TRBJ2-5; len: 16; d_gene: TRBD2; v_gene: TRBV28; abundance: once; CDR3nt: TGTGCCAGCAGTTCCTTAGCGGGGGGGATCCAAGAGACCCAGTACTTC; CDR3aa: CASSSLAGGIQETQYF